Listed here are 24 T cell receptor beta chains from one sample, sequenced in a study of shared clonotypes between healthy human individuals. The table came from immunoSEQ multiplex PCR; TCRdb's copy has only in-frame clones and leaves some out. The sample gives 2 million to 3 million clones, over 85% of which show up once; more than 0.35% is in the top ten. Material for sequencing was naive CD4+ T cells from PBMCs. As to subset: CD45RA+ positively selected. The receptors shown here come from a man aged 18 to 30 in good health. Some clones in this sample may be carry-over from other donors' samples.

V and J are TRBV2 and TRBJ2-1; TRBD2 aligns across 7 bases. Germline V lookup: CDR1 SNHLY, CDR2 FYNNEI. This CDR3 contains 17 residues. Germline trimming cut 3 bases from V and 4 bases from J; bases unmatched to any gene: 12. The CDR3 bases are TGTGCCAGCAGTGAGGGAGGGATAACCCAAACATACAATGAGCAGTTCTTC. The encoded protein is CASSEGGITQTYNEQFF.

The CDR3 nucleotides read TGTGCCAGTAGTATCCCGGGTACCGCTCGGGGCTACACCTTC. It yields the protein CASSIPGTARGYTF. The chain is built from TRBV19 and TRBJ1-2; D gene uncertain. Germline loops: CDR1 LNHDA, CDR2 SQIVND (reference sequence). Trimming removed 3 bases from V and 8 bases from J, with 16 bases in between. This CDR3 comprises 14 residues.

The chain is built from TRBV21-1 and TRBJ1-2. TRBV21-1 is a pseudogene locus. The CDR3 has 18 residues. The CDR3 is CASSKVWSRQAEDYGYTF. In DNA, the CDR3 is TGTGCCAGCAGCAAAGTTTGGTCCCGGCAGGCGGAGGACTATGGCTACACCTTC.

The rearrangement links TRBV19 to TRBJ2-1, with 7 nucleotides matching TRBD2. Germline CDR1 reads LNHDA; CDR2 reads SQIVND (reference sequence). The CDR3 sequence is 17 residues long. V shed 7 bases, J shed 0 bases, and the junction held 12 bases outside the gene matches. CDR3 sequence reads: CASTPREAGSSYNEQFF. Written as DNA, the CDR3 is TGTGCCAGTACCCCGCGGGAAGCGGGGAGCTCCTACAATGAGCAGTTCTTC.

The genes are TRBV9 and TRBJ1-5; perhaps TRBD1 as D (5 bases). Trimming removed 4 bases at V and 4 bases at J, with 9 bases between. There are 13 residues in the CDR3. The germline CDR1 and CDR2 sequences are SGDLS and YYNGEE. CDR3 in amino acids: CASSRDLNQPQHF. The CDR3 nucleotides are TGTGCCAGCAGCAGGGACCTAAATCAGCCCCAGCATTTT.

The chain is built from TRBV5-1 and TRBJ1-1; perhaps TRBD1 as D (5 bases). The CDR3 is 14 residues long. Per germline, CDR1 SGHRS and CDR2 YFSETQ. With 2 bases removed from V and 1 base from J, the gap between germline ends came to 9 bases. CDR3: CASSFGQENTEAFF. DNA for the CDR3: TGCGCCAGCAGCTTCGGACAAGAGAACACTGAAGCTTTCTTT.

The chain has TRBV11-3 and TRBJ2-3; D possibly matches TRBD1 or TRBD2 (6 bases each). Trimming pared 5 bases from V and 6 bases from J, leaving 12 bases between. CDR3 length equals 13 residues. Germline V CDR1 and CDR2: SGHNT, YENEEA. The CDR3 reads CASSEGGWDTQYF. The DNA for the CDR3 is TGTGCCAGCAGCGAGGGGGGCTGGGATACGCAGTATTTT.

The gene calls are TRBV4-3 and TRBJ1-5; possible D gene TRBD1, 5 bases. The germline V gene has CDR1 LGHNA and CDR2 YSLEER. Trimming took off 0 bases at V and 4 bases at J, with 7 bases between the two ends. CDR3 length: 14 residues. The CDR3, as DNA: TGCGCCAGCAGCCAAGAGGAGGGGAATCAGCCCCAGCATTTT. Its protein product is CASSQEEGNQPQHF.

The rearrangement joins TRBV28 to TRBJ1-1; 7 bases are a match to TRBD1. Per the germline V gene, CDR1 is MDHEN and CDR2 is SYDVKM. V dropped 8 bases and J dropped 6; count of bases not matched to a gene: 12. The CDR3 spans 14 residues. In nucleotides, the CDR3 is TGTGCCAGCGGAACCACGACAGGGCTTGCTGAAGCTTTCTTT. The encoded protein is CASGTTTGLAEAFF.

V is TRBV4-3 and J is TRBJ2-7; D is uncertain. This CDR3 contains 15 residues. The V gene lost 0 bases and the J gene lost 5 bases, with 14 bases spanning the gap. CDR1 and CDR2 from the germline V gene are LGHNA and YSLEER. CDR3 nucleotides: TGCGCCAGCAGCCAAGATTCAGGTCAGCTCCACGAGCAGTACTTC. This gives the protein CASSQDSGQLHEQYF.

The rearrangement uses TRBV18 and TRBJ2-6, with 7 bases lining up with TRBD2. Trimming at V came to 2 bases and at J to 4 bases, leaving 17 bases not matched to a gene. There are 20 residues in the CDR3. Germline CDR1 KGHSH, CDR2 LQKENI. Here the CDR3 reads CASSPVGLAGVLSGANVLTF. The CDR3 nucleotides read TGTGCCAGCTCACCAGTCGGGTTGGCGGGAGTCCTATCGGGGGCCAACGTCCTGACTTTC.

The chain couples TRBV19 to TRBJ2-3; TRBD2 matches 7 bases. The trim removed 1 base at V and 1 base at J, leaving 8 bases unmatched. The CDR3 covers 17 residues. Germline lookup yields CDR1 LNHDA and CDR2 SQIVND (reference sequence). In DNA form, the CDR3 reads TGTGCCAGTAGTATAGTGTTTGGCGGGAGCGGCACAGATACGCAGTATTTT. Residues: CASSIVFGGSGTDTQYF.

CDR3 sequence reads: CASSMSGFTGELFF. CDR3 coding DNA: TGTGCCAGTAGTATGAGCGGGTTCACCGGGGAGCTGTTTTTT. This chain connects TRBV19 to TRBJ2-2, with D maybe TRBD2 (6 bases). CDR3 length: 14 residues. V lost 3 bases and J 4 bases, leaving 9 bases between the germline ends. Per germline, CDR1 LNHDA and CDR2 SQIVND (reference sequence).

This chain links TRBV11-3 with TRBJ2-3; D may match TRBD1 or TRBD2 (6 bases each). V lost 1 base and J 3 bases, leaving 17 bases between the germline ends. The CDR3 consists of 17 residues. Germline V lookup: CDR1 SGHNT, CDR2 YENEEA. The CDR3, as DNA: TGTGCCAGCAGCTTAGGCGCCGGGGGCGAGGGTACAGATACGCAGTATTTT. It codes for CASSLGAGGEGTDTQYF.

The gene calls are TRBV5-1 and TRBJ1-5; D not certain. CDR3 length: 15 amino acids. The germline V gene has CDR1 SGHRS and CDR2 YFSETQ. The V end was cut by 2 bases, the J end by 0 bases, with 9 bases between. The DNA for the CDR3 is TGCGCCAGCAGCTTTGACGACCCTAGCAATCAGCCCCAGCATTTT. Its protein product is CASSFDDPSNQPQHF.

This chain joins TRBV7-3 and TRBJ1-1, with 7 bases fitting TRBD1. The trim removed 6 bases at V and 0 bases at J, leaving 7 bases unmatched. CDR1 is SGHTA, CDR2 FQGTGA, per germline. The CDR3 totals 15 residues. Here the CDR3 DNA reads TGTGCCAGCAGAGGAACGGGACAGATGAACACTGAAGCTTTCTTT. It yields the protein CASRGTGQMNTEAFF. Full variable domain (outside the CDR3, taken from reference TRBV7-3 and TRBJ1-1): GAGVSQTPSNKVTEKGKYVELRCDPISGHTALYWYRQSLGQGPEFLIYFQGTGAADDSGLPNDRFFAVRPEGSVSTLKIQRTERGDSAVYLCASRGTGQMNTEAFFGQGTRLTVV.

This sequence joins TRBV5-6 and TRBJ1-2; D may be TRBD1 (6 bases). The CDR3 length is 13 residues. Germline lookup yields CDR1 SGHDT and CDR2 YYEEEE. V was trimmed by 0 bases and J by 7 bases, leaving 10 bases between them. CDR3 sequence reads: CASSLATGSGYTF. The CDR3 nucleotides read TGTGCCAGCAGCTTGGCAACAGGGAGTGGCTACACCTTC.

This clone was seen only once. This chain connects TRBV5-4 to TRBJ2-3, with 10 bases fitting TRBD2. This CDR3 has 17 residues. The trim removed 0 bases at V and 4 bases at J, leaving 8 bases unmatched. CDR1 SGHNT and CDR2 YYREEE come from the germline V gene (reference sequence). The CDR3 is CASSLAQSSGGPDTQYF. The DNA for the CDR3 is TGTGCCAGCAGCTTGGCCCAATCTAGCGGGGGCCCAGATACGCAGTATTTT.

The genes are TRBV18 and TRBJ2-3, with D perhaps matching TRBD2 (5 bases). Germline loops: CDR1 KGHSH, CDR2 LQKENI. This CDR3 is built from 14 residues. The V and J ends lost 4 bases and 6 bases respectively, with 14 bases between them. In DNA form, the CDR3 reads TGTGCCAGCTCACTCACTCGGGGTGGGGATACGCAGTATTTT. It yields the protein CASSLTRGGDTQYF.

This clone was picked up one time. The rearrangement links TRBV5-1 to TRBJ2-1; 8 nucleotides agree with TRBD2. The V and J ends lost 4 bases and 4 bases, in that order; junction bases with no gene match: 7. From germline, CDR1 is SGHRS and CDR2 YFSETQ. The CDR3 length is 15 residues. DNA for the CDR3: TGCGCCAGCAGCCCGATAGCGGGATTTTACAATGAGCAGTTCTTC. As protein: CASSPIAGFYNEQFF.

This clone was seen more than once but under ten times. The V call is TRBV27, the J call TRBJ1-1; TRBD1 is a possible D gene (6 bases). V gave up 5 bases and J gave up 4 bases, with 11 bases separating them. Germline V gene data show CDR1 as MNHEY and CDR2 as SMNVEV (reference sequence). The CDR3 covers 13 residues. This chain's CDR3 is CASSRTGTTEAFF. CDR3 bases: TGTGCCAGCAGTCGCACAGGGACCACTGAAGCTTTCTTT.

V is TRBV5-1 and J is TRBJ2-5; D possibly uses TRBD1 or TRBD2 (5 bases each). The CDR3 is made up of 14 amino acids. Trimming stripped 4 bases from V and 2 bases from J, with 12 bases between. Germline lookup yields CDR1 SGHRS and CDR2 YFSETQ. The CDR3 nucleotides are TGCGCCAGCAGCCAGGCTGGGGGACAAGAGACCCAGTACTTC. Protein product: CASSQAGGQETQYF.

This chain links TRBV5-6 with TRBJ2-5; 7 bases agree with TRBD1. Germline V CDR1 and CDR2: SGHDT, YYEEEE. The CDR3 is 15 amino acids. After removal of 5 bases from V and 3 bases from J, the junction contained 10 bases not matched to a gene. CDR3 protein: CASSPLIQGEETQYF. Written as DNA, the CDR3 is TGTGCCAGCAGTCCCTTAATCCAGGGGGAAGAGACCCAGTACTTC. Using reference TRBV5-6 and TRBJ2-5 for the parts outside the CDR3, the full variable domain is DAGVTQSPTHLIKTRGQQVTLRCSPKSGHDTVSWYQQALGQGPQFIFQYYEEEERQRGNFPDRFSGHQFPNYSSELNVNALLLGDSALYLCASSPLIQGEETQYFGPGTRLLVL.

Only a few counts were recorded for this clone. The CDR3 loop is CAWSVEFLAVEEQYF. For the CDR3, the DNA is TGTGCCTGGAGTGTTGAGTTTCTAGCGGTTGAGGAGCAGTACTTC. The V call is TRBV30, the J call TRBJ2-7; 7 bases agree with TRBD2. The J segment lost 7 bases and the V segment lost 0 bases, leaving 12 bases of the junction unmatched. This CDR3 comprises 15 residues. Germline V lookup: CDR1 GTSNPN, CDR2 SVGIG (reference sequence).